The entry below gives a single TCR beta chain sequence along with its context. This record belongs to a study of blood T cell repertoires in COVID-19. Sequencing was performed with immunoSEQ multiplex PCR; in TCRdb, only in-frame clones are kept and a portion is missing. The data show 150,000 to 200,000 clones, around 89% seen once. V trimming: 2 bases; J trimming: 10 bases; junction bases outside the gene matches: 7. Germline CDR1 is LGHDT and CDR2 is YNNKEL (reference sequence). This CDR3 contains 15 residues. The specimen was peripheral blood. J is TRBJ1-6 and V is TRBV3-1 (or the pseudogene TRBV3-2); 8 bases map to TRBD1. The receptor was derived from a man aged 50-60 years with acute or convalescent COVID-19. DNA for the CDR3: TGTGCCAGCAGCCAACGGACAGGGTTTAACTCACCCCTCCACTTT. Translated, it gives CASSQRTGFNSPLHF.